This T cell receptor beta chain was sequenced for a study of T cell repertoires in cytomegalovirus infection. Study results and caveats: HLA-C-restricted CMV-specific TCR beta clonotypes were dominant in the ex vivo response.

This clonotype was observed many times. Its antigen is undetermined. Using its own MiXCR run on the reads, TCRdb lists one record per CDR3 protein. Counted here are 200,000 to 300,000 distinct CDR3 sequences, approximately 9.2% occurring once; the ten biggest clones make up roughly 15%. The CDR3 covers 15 residues. The germline gives CDR1 SNHLY, CDR2 FYNNEI. The V end was cut by 4 bases, the J end by 5 bases, with 17 bases between. The clonotype originates from a human donor in good health (CMV status not recorded). Some clones in this sample may be carry-over from other donors' samples. Sequencing input: PBMCs. The chain combines TRBV2 with TRBJ1-1; D perhaps matches TRBD1 (5 bases). CDR3 bases: TGTGCCAGCAGTGCCCGGGGCAGGGAAAGAACTGAAGCTTTCTTT. It yields the protein CASSARGRERTEAFF.